This T cell receptor beta chain is from a study of blood T cell repertoires in COVID-19. This CDR3 is 12 amino acids long. The germline V gene encodes CDR1 SQVTM and CDR2 ANQGSEA. The V gene lost 4 bases and the J gene lost 5 bases, with 11 bases spanning the gap. Original processing methods: How many nucleated cells were present was estimated from reference gene primer amplification. TCRdb keeps only in-frame clones here, not all; method: immunoSEQ multiplex PCR. D and trimming come from the DNA, and the V and J calls and clone size come from that table. This table holds 200,000 or so clones, 70% to 90% found once.

V gene TRBV29-1 combines with J gene TRBJ1-1; no clear D. The receptor was derived from a woman in her thirties or forties with acute COVID-19. The specimen sequenced was PBMCs or T cells enriched from blood (not recorded which). CDR3 amino acids: CSVGSAETEAFF. As DNA, the CDR3 is TGCAGCGTTGGGTCGGCGGAAACTGAAGCTTTCTTT. Supplemented by reference TRBV29-1 and TRBJ1-1, the full variable domain reads SAVISQKPSRDICQRGTSLTIQCQVDSQVTMMFWYRQQPGQSLTLIATANQGSEATYESGFVIDKFPISRPNLTFSTLTVSNMSPEDSSIYLCSVGSAETEAFFGQGTRLTVV.